The following is a TCR beta chain sequence with its context. The V segment lost 4 bases and the J segment 2 bases; nucleotides outside the gene matches: 10. CDR1 is LGHNA, CDR2 YNFKEQ, per germline. The CDR3 totals 17 residues. TCRdb recomputed calls from the RT-PCR reads with MiXCR, one row per CDR3 protein. The sample holds about a million distinct CDR3 sequences, around 17% seen once. The sample comes from a study of patients and donors after allogeneic stem cell transplantation. Material: blood, either unsorted or a sorted T cell fraction (not recorded which). The TCR originated in a human donor who was either an allogeneic HSCT recipient or a stem cell or donor lymphocyte infusion donor (not recorded which). It is not recorded whose cells these are; they may come from a transplant donor. This sequence joins TRBV4-2 and TRBJ2-3; 9 bases fit TRBD2. DNA for the CDR3: TGTGCCAGCAGCCGTCGGTTAGCGGGGGAGACCACAGATACGCAGTATTTT. The encoded protein is CASSRRLAGETTDTQYF.